These T cell receptor beta chains were read from a single sample in a study of T cell repertoires in cytomegalovirus infection. TCRdb recomputed calls from the reads with MiXCR, one row per CDR3 protein. The sample lists just under 550,000 distinct CDR3 sequences; roughly 29% were seen once. Sequencing used PBMCs. The receptors come from a human donor in good health (CMV status not recorded). Some clones in this sample may be carry-over from other donors' samples. CDR3s include the opening cysteine and the closing phenylalanine or tryptophan. Each record gives: CDR3 DNA, CDR3 protein, clone size, V gene, D gene, J gene. The D gene is left open where the match is weak. Size values are once, few and many counts, or a class for expanded clones, and some rows have none.

CDR3 DNA: TGTGCCAGCAGCTCCGGACAGGGTCTGGGTGAAGCTTTCTTT; CDR3 protein: CASSSGQGLGEAFF; clone size: few; V gene: TRBV7-9; D gene: TRBD1; J gene: TRBJ1-1
CDR3 DNA: TGCAGTGCTAGGGAGAGGGAGTCCCACAATGAGCAGTTCTTC; CDR3 protein: CSARERESHNEQFF; clone size: few; V gene: TRBV20-1; D gene: -; J gene: TRBJ2-1
CDR3 DNA: TGTGCCAGCAGCCGCAGGCAAAACTATGGCTACACCTTC; CDR3 protein: CASSRRQNYGYTF; clone size: few; V gene: TRBV7-9; D gene: -; J gene: TRBJ1-2
CDR3 DNA: TGTGCCAGCAGCGAAACAGGGGAGAGGACTGAAGCTTTCTTT; CDR3 protein: CASSETGERTEAFF; clone size: -; V gene: TRBV7-9; D gene: TRBD1; J gene: TRBJ1-1
CDR3 DNA: TGCGCCAGCAGCCAAGAGGAAGGGTTCCCCGGGGAGCTGTTTTTT; CDR3 protein: CASSQEEGFPGELFF; clone size: -; V gene: TRBV4-1; D gene: -; J gene: TRBJ2-2
CDR3 DNA: TGTGCCAGCAGCATAGGGGATGGCAGGGCCGATCAGCCCCAGCATTTT; CDR3 protein: CASSIGDGRADQPQHF; clone size: many; V gene: TRBV7-9; D gene: -; J gene: TRBJ1-5
CDR3 DNA: TGCAGTGCTAGAGATTCGGACAGATCCTATGGCTACACCTTC; CDR3 protein: CSARDSDRSYGYTF; clone size: -; V gene: TRBV20-1; D gene: -; J gene: TRBJ1-2
CDR3 DNA: TGTGCCAGCAGTTTAGAGAGTTACGGCCGCCTCTCTGGAAACACCATATATTTT; CDR3 protein: CASSLESYGRLSGNTIYF; clone size: many; V gene: TRBV12-3/TRBV12-4; D gene: -; J gene: TRBJ1-3
CDR3 DNA: TGTGCCAGCAGCTTAGGATTGCTGGACCTACAAGAGACCCAGTACTTC; CDR3 protein: CASSLGLLDLQETQYF; clone size: many; V gene: TRBV7-2; D gene: -; J gene: TRBJ2-5
CDR3 DNA: TGCGCCAGCAGCCAAGATCCAGGGATCAATCAGCCCCAGCATTTT; CDR3 protein: CASSQDPGINQPQHF; clone size: few; V gene: TRBV4-3; D gene: -; J gene: TRBJ1-5
CDR3 DNA: TGTGCTAGTGGTTTCGGTAATGAGCAGTTCTTC; CDR3 protein: CASGFGNEQFF; clone size: few; V gene: TRBV12-5; D gene: -; J gene: TRBJ2-1
CDR3 DNA: TGCAGCGTTGAACAGGGGGGGGGAGAGACCCAGTACTTC; CDR3 protein: CSVEQGGGETQYF; clone size: few; V gene: TRBV29-1; D gene: -; J gene: TRBJ2-5
CDR3 DNA: TGTGCCAGCAGCTTAGAGTCTAGCGGGAGGGTTGGCAATGAGCAGTTCTTC; CDR3 protein: CASSLESSGRVGNEQFF; clone size: many; V gene: TRBV7-2; D gene: TRBD2; J gene: TRBJ2-1
CDR3 DNA: TGTGCCAGCAGCCAAGAAAGCTTGGACAGGTCTAATGAAAAACTGTTTTTT; CDR3 protein: CASSQESLDRSNEKLFF; clone size: -; V gene: TRBV14; D gene: TRBD1; J gene: TRBJ1-4
CDR3 DNA: TGTGCCAGCAGCTTAGGGCAGGGGTCCTTTGGGCAGTTCTTC; CDR3 protein: CASSLGQGSFGQFF; clone size: many; V gene: TRBV7-2; D gene: -; J gene: TRBJ2-1
CDR3 DNA: TGTGCCAGCAGTTTACCCCTGACAGGTAAAGAAGCTTTCTTT; CDR3 protein: CASSLPLTGKEAFF; clone size: few; V gene: TRBV28; D gene: -; J gene: TRBJ1-1
CDR3 DNA: TGTGCCAGCAGTGAAATATGGCAGTCCAATCAGCCCCAGCATTTT; CDR3 protein: CASSEIWQSNQPQHF; clone size: many; V gene: TRBV6-1; D gene: -; J gene: TRBJ1-5
CDR3 DNA: TGCAGTGCTAGAGACGCGGGAGGGAGCACAGATACGCAGTATTTT; CDR3 protein: CSARDAGGSTDTQYF; clone size: -; V gene: TRBV20-1; D gene: TRBD2; J gene: TRBJ2-3
CDR3 DNA: TGTGCCAGCAGCCCCAGACAGGGTTCACCCCTCCACTTT; CDR3 protein: CASSPRQGSPLHF; clone size: many; V gene: TRBV7-3; D gene: TRBD1; J gene: TRBJ1-6
CDR3 DNA: TGTGCCAGCAGACCGGGGGGCTGGACTGAAGCTTTCTTT; CDR3 protein: CASRPGGWTEAFF; clone size: few; V gene: TRBV7-2; D gene: -; J gene: TRBJ1-1
CDR3 DNA: TGCAGTGCTAAGCGGGGTAGGGATGTTGAAGCTTTCTTT; CDR3 protein: CSAKRGRDVEAFF; clone size: few; V gene: TRBV20-1; D gene: -; J gene: TRBJ1-1
CDR3 DNA: TGTGCCAGCAGCTACGCCTTAGCCAGGGGGTACCCGAACACCGGGGAGCTGTTTTTT; CDR3 protein: CASSYALARGYPNTGELFF; clone size: many; V gene: TRBV7-9; D gene: TRBD1; J gene: TRBJ2-2
CDR3 DNA: TGTGCCAGCAAAGTGAGGGGGAACACTGAAGCTTTCTTT; CDR3 protein: CASKVRGNTEAFF; clone size: many; V gene: TRBV7-8; D gene: -; J gene: TRBJ1-1
CDR3 DNA: TGTGCCAGCAGCGGGGGGCTAGAGACCCAGTACTTC; CDR3 protein: CASSGGLETQYF; clone size: few; V gene: TRBV7-6; D gene: -; J gene: TRBJ2-5
CDR3 DNA: TGCAGTGCTAGAGGGGACGGCTACTATGGCTACACCTTC; CDR3 protein: CSARGDGYYGYTF; clone size: -; V gene: TRBV20-1; D gene: -; J gene: TRBJ1-2
CDR3 DNA: TGTGCCAGCAGCTCCGGGACAGCACAGAACACTGAAGCTTTCTTT; CDR3 protein: CASSSGTAQNTEAFF; clone size: many; V gene: TRBV6-2/TRBV6-3; D gene: TRBD1; J gene: TRBJ1-1
CDR3 DNA: TGTGCCAGTAGTCGGGCGACCTACGGGGTAGAGACCCAGTACTTC; CDR3 protein: CASSRATYGVETQYF; clone size: -; V gene: TRBV19; D gene: -; J gene: TRBJ2-5
CDR3 DNA: TGTGCCAGCAGCTGGGCCAGCGACGACAATGAGCAGTTCTTC; CDR3 protein: CASSWASDDNEQFF; clone size: few; V gene: TRBV11-2; D gene: -; J gene: TRBJ2-1
CDR3 DNA: TGTGCCAGTAGTATACAGGGAATGAACACTGAAGCTTTCTTT; CDR3 protein: CASSIQGMNTEAFF; clone size: -; V gene: TRBV19; D gene: -; J gene: TRBJ1-1
CDR3 DNA: TGTGCCAGCAGCTCCGGCGGCCTGATGTATAGAAATGAGCAGTTCTTC; CDR3 protein: CASSSGGLMYRNEQFF; clone size: few; V gene: TRBV11-2; D gene: -; J gene: TRBJ2-1
CDR3 DNA: TGTGCCAGCAGCTTGCAGGGAATAGGTACTGAAGCTTTCTTT; CDR3 protein: CASSLQGIGTEAFF; clone size: few; V gene: TRBV5-4; D gene: -; J gene: TRBJ1-1
CDR3 DNA: TGTGCCAGCAGTTTATCACAGGGTAGAGGAGGCTACACCTTC; CDR3 protein: CASSLSQGRGGYTF; clone size: -; V gene: TRBV12-3/TRBV12-4; D gene: -; J gene: TRBJ1-2
CDR3 DNA: TGTGCCAGCAGCTTAAGCCAGGTCTATGGCTACACCTTC; CDR3 protein: CASSLSQVYGYTF; clone size: few; V gene: TRBV7-2; D gene: -; J gene: TRBJ1-2
CDR3 DNA: TGTGCCACCAGCAGAGATCGAACGGGGTCTGGAAACACCATATATTTT; CDR3 protein: CATSRDRTGSGNTIYF; clone size: -; V gene: TRBV15; D gene: -; J gene: TRBJ1-3
CDR3 DNA: TGTGCCAGCAGTCTAGATACGCAGTATTTT; CDR3 protein: CASSLDTQYF; clone size: few; V gene: TRBV2; D gene: -; J gene: TRBJ2-3
CDR3 DNA: TGTGCCAGCAGTCCGGACATGTATGGCTACACCTTC; CDR3 protein: CASSPDMYGYTF; clone size: -; V gene: TRBV27; D gene: -; J gene: TRBJ1-2
CDR3 DNA: TGTGCCAGCAGTTACTCGACAGTATATGAAGCTTTCTTT; CDR3 protein: CASSYSTVYEAFF; clone size: few; V gene: TRBV6-2/TRBV6-3; D gene: -; J gene: TRBJ1-1
CDR3 DNA: TGTGCCAGCAGCGATCGACAACAGCGGATGGAGACCCAGTACTTC; CDR3 protein: CASSDRQQRMETQYF; clone size: many; V gene: TRBV7-6; D gene: -; J gene: TRBJ2-5
CDR3 DNA: TGCGCCAGCAGTCTCACAGGGATTGCTGGAAACACCATATATTTT; CDR3 protein: CASSLTGIAGNTIYF; clone size: -; V gene: TRBV23-1; D gene: -; J gene: TRBJ1-3
CDR3 DNA: TGTGCCATCAGTGAGTCTTTTACCGGTGGCTACACCTTC; CDR3 protein: CAISESFTGGYTF; clone size: few; V gene: TRBV10-3; D gene: -; J gene: TRBJ1-2
CDR3 DNA: TGTGCCAGCAGCCCGGACGGACAGACAGCTGGAAACACCATATATTTT; CDR3 protein: CASSPDGQTAGNTIYF; clone size: few; V gene: TRBV7-2; D gene: -; J gene: TRBJ1-3
CDR3 DNA: TGTGCCAGCACGAGAGGGGCGGGAGCTGGAAACACCATATATTTT; CDR3 protein: CASTRGAGAGNTIYF; clone size: once; V gene: TRBV12-3/TRBV12-4; D gene: -; J gene: TRBJ1-3
CDR3 DNA: TGTGCCAGCAGCCAAGATCTGGGGACTCAAAGCTACGATGAGCAGTTCTTC; CDR3 protein: CASSQDLGTQSYDEQFF; clone size: -; V gene: TRBV14; D gene: -; J gene: TRBJ2-1
CDR3 DNA: TGTGCCAGCAGTTACCGGACTAGCGGGATGGATGAGCAGTTCTTC; CDR3 protein: CASSYRTSGMDEQFF; clone size: -; V gene: TRBV6-5; D gene: TRBD2; J gene: TRBJ2-1
CDR3 DNA: TGTGCTAGCAGTAAGGGAACGAACACCGGGGAGCTGTTTTTT; CDR3 protein: CASSKGTNTGELFF; clone size: -; V gene: TRBV7-7; D gene: -; J gene: TRBJ2-2
CDR3 DNA: TGTGCCACCAGCAGACCGGGACAGGGGGCGCTGGGCTACACCTTC; CDR3 protein: CATSRPGQGALGYTF; clone size: -; V gene: TRBV15; D gene: TRBD1; J gene: TRBJ1-2
CDR3 DNA: TGTGCCAGCAGCTCGGGCAACAGGGGGCAAGAGACCCAGTACTTC; CDR3 protein: CASSSGNRGQETQYF; clone size: -; V gene: TRBV5-6; D gene: TRBD1; J gene: TRBJ2-5